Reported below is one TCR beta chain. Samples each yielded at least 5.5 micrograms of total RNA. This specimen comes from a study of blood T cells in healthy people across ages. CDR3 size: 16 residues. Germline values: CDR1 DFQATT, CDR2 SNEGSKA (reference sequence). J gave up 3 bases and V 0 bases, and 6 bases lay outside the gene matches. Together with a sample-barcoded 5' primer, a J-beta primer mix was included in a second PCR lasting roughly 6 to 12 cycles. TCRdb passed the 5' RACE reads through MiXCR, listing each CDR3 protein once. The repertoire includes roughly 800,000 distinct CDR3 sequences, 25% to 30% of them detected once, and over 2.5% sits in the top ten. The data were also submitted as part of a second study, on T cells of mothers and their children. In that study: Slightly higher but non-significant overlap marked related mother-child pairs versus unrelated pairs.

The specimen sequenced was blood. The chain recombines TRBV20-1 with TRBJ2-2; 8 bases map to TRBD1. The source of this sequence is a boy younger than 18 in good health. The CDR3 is CSARDALTGDTGELFF. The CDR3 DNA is TGCAGTGCTAGAGATGCGCTGACAGGGGACACCGGGGAGCTGTTTTTT.